The 10 T cell receptor beta chains below all came from one sample that was sequenced in a study of T cell responses to AZD1222 COVID-19 vaccine. Using immunoSEQ multiplex PCR, the repertoire was profiled, and TCRdb retains in-frame clones only, with some absent. The sample includes more than 85,000 clones, about four fifths of them seen just once. Sample: peripheral blood, taken on day 0 of AZD1222 vaccination. These receptors came from an adult in good health.

The count of this clone is one. The chain recombines TRBV19 with TRBJ1-2; 8 bases align to TRBD1. From germline, CDR1 is LNHDA and CDR2 SQIVND (reference sequence). Unmatched junction bases numbered 3, after V lost 9 bases and J lost 3 bases. CDR3 length equals 12 residues. The CDR3 sequence is CASRTGYYGYTF. In nucleotides, the CDR3 is TGTGCCAGCCGGACAGGGTACTATGGCTACACCTTC.

The CDR3 here is CASSLRWDTGELFF. Written as DNA, the CDR3 is TGTGCCAGCAGCCTTCGGTGGGACACCGGGGAGCTGTTTTTT. The V gene is TRBV2, the J gene TRBJ2-2; D is undetermined. There are 14 residues in the CDR3. Germline V CDR1 and CDR2: SNHLY, FYNNEI. V lost 6 bases, J lost 3 bases, and 11 bases lay in between.

The V and J genes are TRBV2 and TRBJ1-2; D unclear. With 6 bases removed from V and 4 bases from J, the gap between germline ends came to 15 bases. Looked up from germline, CDR1 is SNHLY and CDR2 is FYNNEI. CDR3 length equals 14 residues. The CDR3, as DNA: TGTGCCAGCAGGTCGACTGAGCCCCTCTATGGCTACACCTTC. This translates into CASRSTEPLYGYTF.

The table lists this clone with a count of one. The J gene is TRBJ1-4, the V gene TRBV19; D is unresolved. Germline values: CDR1 LNHDA, CDR2 SQIVND (reference sequence). Trimming took 7 bases from V and 8 from J, leaving 17 bases between them. This CDR3 region has 14 residues. DNA for the CDR3: TGTGCCAGTACCATGTATGGCAGGCAAGAAAAACTGTTTTTT. Translated: CASTMYGRQEKLFF.

The chain recombines TRBV7-3 with TRBJ2-1; perhaps D is TRBD1 or TRBD2 (6 bases each). V was clipped by 5 bases and J by 6 bases, with 11 bases between them. Per the germline V gene, CDR1 is SGHTA and CDR2 is FQGTGA. There are 13 residues in the CDR3. The CDR3 DNA sequence: TGTGCCAGCAGCCCGGGGGCTAGCAATGAGCAGTTCTTC. It encodes CASSPGASNEQFF.

The CDR3 DNA sequence: TGTGCCAGCAGCCGAGGGTCTAATGAAAAACTGTTTTTT. Translating it yields CASSRGSNEKLFF. The chain recombines TRBV7-9 with TRBJ1-4; no definite D call. This CDR3 has 13 residues. The V end was cut by 5 bases, the J end by 3 bases, with 7 bases between. The germline CDR1 and CDR2 sequences are SEHNR and FQNEAQ (reference sequence).

J is TRBJ1-1 and V is TRBV6-5; no reliable D call. CDR3 size: 13 residues. V shed 8 bases and J shed 7 bases, with 17 bases lying between them. Germline CDR1 and CDR2: MNHEY and SVGAGI. The CDR3 reads CASDAFGRVEAFF. As DNA, the CDR3 is TGTGCCAGCGACGCCTTCGGTCGGGTTGAAGCTTTCTTT.

The J gene is TRBJ2-2, the V gene TRBV19; D not certain. CDR3 length: 14 amino acids. Trimming left V 5 bases short and J 7 bases short, with 14 bases between. The V gene's germline CDR1 is LNHDA and CDR2 SQIVND (reference sequence). The CDR3 spells CASSPSPLGGELFF. Here the CDR3 DNA reads TGTGCCAGTAGTCCCTCCCCTCTAGGCGGGGAGCTGTTTTTT.

V is TRBV2 and J is TRBJ2-3; 8 nucleotides match TRBD2. Germline V gives CDR1 SNHLY, CDR2 FYNNEI. CDR3 length: 12 amino acids. V lost 4 bases to trimming and J lost 12 bases; unmatched junction nucleotides: 6. The chain's CDR3 is CASSAGAGVQYF. The CDR3 nucleotides are TGTGCCAGCAGTGCGGGAGCGGGAGTACAGTATTTT.

The chain joins TRBV24-1 to TRBJ1-2; D is unresolved. Germline assignment: CDR1 KGHDR and CDR2 SFDVKD. This CDR3 has 13 residues. V dropped 4 bases and J dropped 5 bases, with 10 bases sitting between them. The CDR3 DNA sequence: TGTGCCACCAGTGACCAGGTTGGGTATGGCTACACCTTC. Translating it yields CATSDQVGYGYTF.